This T cell receptor (beta chain) comes out of a study of T cells in pancreatic ductal adenocarcinoma. The selected patients with pancreatic ductal adenocarcinoma had surgery but no neoadjuvant therapy. Between the trimmed V and J ends, which lost 6 bases and 2 bases, there was a span of 11 bases. CDR1 is SEHNR, CDR2 FQNEAQ, per germline (reference sequence). The CDR3 has 15 amino acids. As regards this clone: Antigen specificity is unknown.

Profiling relied on immunoSEQ multiplex PCR, and the TCRdb table lists in-frame clones only, not all of them. The sample records tens of thousands of clones, around 90% being singletons. The study's findings and limits: Tumor-versus-blood clonality comparisons may be biased toward lower tumor diversity. Unique clonotypes were approximately 8-fold more numerous in blood than in tumor.

Material for sequencing was PBMCs. This chain uses TRBV7-9 with TRBJ2-6; the D gene is possibly TRBD1 (6 bases). This clonotype originated in a human donor with pancreatic ductal adenocarcinoma. The DNA of the CDR3 is TGTGCCAGCAGATTACAGGGACCTGGGGCCAACGTCCTGACTTTC. Encoded protein: CASRLQGPGANVLTF. The full variable domain, rest sourced from reference TRBV7-9 and TRBJ2-6, is DTGVSQNPRHKITKRGQNVTFRCDPISEHNRLYWYRQTLGQGPEFLTYFQNEAQLEKSRLLSDRFSAERPKGSFSTLEIQRTEQGDSAMYLCASRLQGPGANVLTFGAGSRLTVL.